A single sample is the source of the 25 T cell receptor beta chains below, sequenced in a study of T cell repertoires in cytomegalovirus infection. One entry per CDR3 protein results from TCRdb running MiXCR on the reads. The repertoire has approximately 500,000 distinct CDR3 sequences, 10% to 12% of them found once; the top ten carry 10% to 13%. The sequenced material came from PBMCs. The receptor source for this set is a human donor in good health (CMV status not recorded). Some clones in this sample may be carry-over from other donors' samples.

This clonotype was observed at least ten times. The J gene is TRBJ2-3, the V gene TRBV5-4; no reliable D call. Trimming cost V 4 bases and J 2 bases, with 11 bases left between them. CDR3 length: 14 amino acids. CDR1 is SGHNT and CDR2 is YYREEE in the germline V gene (reference sequence). The CDR3 DNA sequence: TGTGCCAGCAGCCCCAGCGTGGACACAGATACGCAGTATTTT. Encoded protein: CASSPSVDTDTQYF.

This clonotype came up a few times. The chain is built from TRBV20-1 and TRBJ2-5; 12 nucleotides align to TRBD2. Trimming removed 1 base from V and 5 bases from J; junction bases left unmatched: 8. Germline V gene data show CDR1 as DFQATT and CDR2 as SNEGSKA (reference sequence). The CDR3 has 16 amino acids. The CDR3 DNA sequence: TGCAGTGCTAGAGTCCTCCATCTAGCGGGAGGGGAGACCCAGTACTTC. This translates into CSARVLHLAGGETQYF.

This clonotype has more than one count but fewer than ten. The rearrangement uses TRBV29-1 and TRBJ2-5; D ambiguous. Germline CDR1 and CDR2: SQVTM and ANQGSEA. Trimming left V 6 bases short and J 2 bases short, with 10 bases between. The length of the CDR3 is 12 residues. The CDR3 bases are TGCAGCGTGTACCGATTGCAAGAGACCCAGTACTTC. Translation gives CSVYRLQETQYF.

This clonotype was seen only a few times. The chain has TRBV28 and TRBJ2-7, with 9 positions matching TRBD1. Germline values: CDR1 MDHEN, CDR2 SYDVKM. The V and J ends lost 7 bases and 6 bases, in that order; junction bases with no gene match: 4. There are 12 residues in the CDR3. The CDR3, as DNA: TGTGCCAGCATCTCGGACAGGGGCGAGCAGTACTTC. This gives the protein CASISDRGEQYF.

This clonotype was recorded at least ten times. The V gene is TRBV6-1, the J gene TRBJ1-5; a possible D gene is TRBD1 (5 bases). The CDR3 has 12 residues. V lost 4 bases, J lost 11 bases, and 12 bases lay in between. The germline V gene encodes CDR1 MNHNS and CDR2 SASEGT. The CDR3 reads CASSASGGAQHF. The CDR3 coding sequence is TGTGCCAGCAGTGCCTCCGGGGGAGCCCAGCATTTT.

This sequence joins TRBV20-1 and TRBJ1-5; D might be TRBD1 (6 bases). This CDR3 has 13 residues. Trimming cost V 1 base and J 7 bases, with 11 bases left between them. Germline-derived CDR1 and CDR2 are DFQATT and SNEGSKA (reference sequence). CDR3 protein: CSARVGRGQPQHF. The CDR3 DNA reads as TGCAGTGCTAGAGTGGGCAGGGGACAGCCCCAGCATTTT.

This clonotype has at least ten counts. The CDR3 sequence is CASSLSSSPLHF. CDR3 DNA: TGTGCCAGCAGCTTATCGTCTTCACCCCTCCACTTT. V and J are TRBV11-2 and TRBJ1-6; no reliable D call. CDR1 and CDR2 from the germline V gene are SGHAT and FQNNGV. CDR3 size: 12 residues. V shed 2 bases and J shed 9 bases, with 5 bases lying between them.

This clonotype came up many times. This chain's CDR3 is CATSTSYTTYGYTF. The CDR3 nucleotides read TGTGCCACCAGCACCTCCTACACGACCTATGGCTACACCTTC. This chain links TRBV15 with TRBJ1-2; D is unclear. V gave up 4 bases and J gave up 4 bases, with 13 bases separating them. Germline V gene lookup returns CDR1 LNHNV and CDR2 YYDKDF (reference sequence). This CDR3 contains 14 residues.

This clonotype was seen repeatedly, ten times or more. The chain links TRBV10-3 to TRBJ1-5, with TRBD1 as a possible D gene (6 bases). The CDR3 is 13 residues long. Germline V CDR1 and CDR2: ENHRY, SYGVKD. Trimming pared 8 bases from V and 5 bases from J, leaving 13 bases between. The CDR3 spells CAIAQGLDQPQHF. CDR3 DNA: TGTGCCATCGCGCAGGGGCTGGATCAGCCCCAGCATTTT.

This clonotype was detected ten times or more. V and J are TRBV14 and TRBJ2-3; the D is unclear. Trimming removed 0 bases at V and 0 bases at J, with 19 bases between. The germline V gene has CDR1 SGHDN and CDR2 FVKESK. This CDR3 is built from 19 residues. CDR3 nucleotides: TGTGCCAGCAGCCAAGAGACAAACCTACCCCTTACGAGCACAGATACGCAGTATTTT. Its protein is CASSQETNLPLTSTDTQYF.

The V and J genes are TRBV2 and TRBJ2-5; TRBD1 is a possible D gene (5 bases). Trimming shortened V by 7 bases and J by 4 bases, and 16 bases separated the two germline ends. The CDR3 totals 14 residues. From germline, CDR1 is SNHLY and CDR2 FYNNEI. The CDR3 loop reads CASMGRGGLETQYF. CDR3 coding DNA: TGTGCCAGCATGGGTAGGGGTGGGTTAGAGACCCAGTACTTC.

The rearrangement links TRBV28 to TRBJ2-7, with D perhaps TRBD1 (6 bases). The V and J ends lost 8 bases and 1 base respectively, with 12 bases between them. Looked up from germline, CDR1 is MDHEN and CDR2 is SYDVKM. The CDR3 is 13 residues long. The CDR3, as DNA: TGTGCCAGCGGACAGCGAGATTCCTACGAGCAGTACTTC. This encodes CASGQRDSYEQYF.

This clonotype was counted ten times or more. This chain uses TRBV12-3 or TRBV12-4 with TRBJ2-1, with no clear D. V was shortened by 6 bases and J by 1 base, with 16 bases between the two germline ends. The CDR3 length is 16 residues. The CDR3, as DNA: TGTGCCAGCAGCCGCCTAGGGCTAGATTCCTACAATGAGCAGTTCTTC. The encoded protein is CASSRLGLDSYNEQFF.

This clonotype was found many times. The CDR3 region has the DNA TGTGCCAGCAGCCACGGACTAGCGGGAGCCAATGAGCAGTTCTTC. It is translated as CASSHGLAGANEQFF. The rearrangement uses TRBV7-2 and TRBJ2-1, with 13 bases that match TRBD2. Trimming cost V 5 bases and J 6 bases; bases outside gene matches: 4. Germline V gives CDR1 SGHTA, CDR2 FQGNSA. This CDR3 comprises 15 residues. Complete variable domain (other parts from reference TRBV7-2 and TRBJ2-1): GAGVSQSPSNKVTEKGKDVELRCDPISGHTALYWYRQSLGQGLEFLIYFQGNSAPDKSGLPSDRFSAERTGGSVSTLTIQRTQQEDSAVYLCASSHGLAGANEQFFGPGTRLTVL.

This clonotype was seen more than once but under ten times. The chain uses TRBV2 and TRBJ2-4, with a weak D call TRBD1 (5 bases). The germline CDR1 and CDR2 sequences are SNHLY and FYNNEI. V lost 8 bases, J lost 5 bases, and 10 bases lay in between. The CDR3 runs to 12 residues. The CDR3: CASRLTENIQYF. Here the CDR3 DNA reads TGTGCCAGCCGGCTGACAGAAAACATTCAGTACTTC.

There are many counts of this clonotype. The V call is TRBV29-1, the J call TRBJ2-2; D call uncertain. The CDR3 extends over 13 amino acids. Trimming stripped 4 bases from V and 6 bases from J, with 12 bases between. Germline-derived CDR1 and CDR2 are SQVTM and ANQGSEA. The CDR3 is CSVGTIQAGELFF. CDR3 DNA sequence: TGCAGCGTTGGTACGATTCAGGCCGGGGAGCTGTTTTTT.

This clonotype appeared many times. The V and J genes are TRBV6-1 and TRBJ2-2; D is tentatively TRBD1 or TRBD2 (7 bases each). The CDR3 runs to 17 residues. CDR1 MNHNS and CDR2 SASEGT come from the germline V gene. V lost 5 bases, J lost 5 bases, and 21 bases lay in between. The CDR3 reads CASSSDFWQGGTGELFF. CDR3 coding DNA: TGTGCCAGCAGTTCCGATTTCTGGCAGGGGGGGACCGGGGAGCTGTTTTTT.

In this sample, this clonotype turned up many times. This rearrangement joins TRBV5-4 to TRBJ2-2, with D hard to call. Trimming took 4 bases from V and 5 from J, leaving 15 bases between them. Germline-derived CDR1 and CDR2 are SGHNT and YYREEE (reference sequence). There are 15 residues in the CDR3. This CDR3 reads CASSPPEARTGELFF. Written as DNA, the CDR3 is TGTGCCAGCAGCCCCCCGGAAGCGAGGACCGGGGAGCTGTTTTTT.

The genes are TRBV9 and TRBJ2-5, with D possibly being TRBD1 or TRBD2 (7 bases each). CDR3 length: 15 amino acids. Germline lookup yields CDR1 SGDLS and CDR2 YYNGEE. V shed 7 bases and J shed 0 bases, with 16 bases lying between them. CDR3 nucleotides: TGTGCCAGCTCAGGGGGGGGGCTCAACCAAGAGACCCAGTACTTC. Amino acid sequence: CASSGGGLNQETQYF. Variable domain in full (rest from reference TRBV9 and TRBJ2-5): DSGVTQTPKHLITATGQRVTLRCSPRSGDLSVYWYQQSLDQGLQFLIQYYNGEERAKGNILERFSAQQFPDLHSELNLSSLELGDSALYFCASSGGGLNQETQYFGPGTRLLVL.

The chain links TRBV5-1 to TRBJ1-1; 7 positions match TRBD1. CDR1 is SGHRS and CDR2 is YFSETQ in the germline V gene. This CDR3 has 15 amino acids. Losses at the gene ends were 4 bases for V and 0 bases for J; bases not matched to a gene: 6. The CDR3 here is CASSLDRVVNTEAFF. CDR3 DNA sequence: TGCGCCAGCAGCCTCGACAGGGTCGTGAACACTGAAGCTTTCTTT.

As regards this clonotype: A much more abundant neighbour one base away suggests this may be a read error. The CDR3 here is CASSSLGERAIEKLFF. The DNA of the CDR3 is TGTGCCAGCAGTTCCCTCGGGGAGAGGGCTATTGAAAAACTGTTTTTT. This sequence joins TRBV27 and TRBJ1-4; D gene ambiguous. The length of the CDR3 is 16 residues. Trimming took 4 bases from V and 7 from J, leaving 19 bases between them. Germline-derived CDR1 and CDR2 are MNHEY and SMNVEV (reference sequence).

The rearrangement uses TRBV4-1 and TRBJ2-2, with 8 bases that match TRBD1. CDR1 MGHRA and CDR2 YSYEKL come from the germline V gene. With 2 bases clipped from V and 3 bases from J, the junction kept 2 bases outside the gene matches. The CDR3 contains 15 residues. The CDR3 reads CASSQPDRDTGELFF. The CDR3, as DNA: TGCGCCAGCAGCCAACCGGACAGGGACACCGGGGAGCTGTTTTTT.

This clonotype was counted many times. CDR3 in DNA: TGTGCCAGCAGCCCGCGGGACAGGGGTAATTCACCCCTCCACTTT. This gives the protein CASSPRDRGNSPLHF. The J gene is TRBJ1-6, the V gene TRBV11-2, with TRBD1 matching 10 bases. The CDR3 consists of 15 residues. Trimming removed 5 bases from V and 6 bases from J; junction bases left unmatched: 4. Germline V gene sequence: CDR1 SGHAT, CDR2 FQNNGV. The full variable domain, in which reference TRBV11-2 and TRBJ1-6 provide the parts outside the CDR3, is EAGVAQSPRYKIIEKRQSVAFWCNPISGHATLYWYQQILGQGPKLLIQFQNNGVVDDSQLPKDRFSAERLKGVDSTLKIQPAKLEDSAVYLCASSPRDRGNSPLHFGNGTRLTVT.

This clonotype was seen at least ten times. The chain recombines TRBV25-1 with TRBJ1-2; D gene uncertain. The CDR3 sequence is 13 residues long. V was pared by 2 bases and J by 1 base, with 5 bases between. The germline V gene has CDR1 MGHDK and CDR2 SYGVNS. CDR3 sequence: CASSEGDNYGYTF. DNA of the CDR3: TGTGCCAGCAGTGAAGGAGATAACTATGGCTACACCTTC.

At least ten counts were recorded for this clonotype. The chain combines TRBV27 with TRBJ2-7, with TRBD1 identical over 7 bases. V lost 3 bases and J lost 5; bases outside the gene matches: 13. The germline V gene encodes CDR1 MNHEY and CDR2 SMNVEV (reference sequence). The CDR3 is made up of 16 amino acids. The CDR3 region has the DNA TGTGCCAGCAGTTTCCTAAGGACAGGAGCAATGGACGAGCAGTACTTC. This translates into CASSFLRTGAMDEQYF.